This T cell receptor beta chain is drawn from a study of cytomegalovirus exposure and HLA in healthy donors (TCRdb year 2017). Study-level background: An earlier analysis of roughly 500 of the donors reported more than 250 Gb of sequence data and 117 million unique TCR beta sequences from 150 million to 200 million T cells. About 280 gigabases of sequencing data and 70 million to 100 million unique TCR sequences made up an early release that covered some 640 HLA-typed donors. Donor age, sex, ethnicity and CMV serostatus were compiled alongside the repertoire data. The later analysis used no new phenotypic data to find candidate immune exposures, relying instead on TCR beta sequences and their occurrence across donors. Both class I and class II loci were covered by HLA typing, at four-digit resolution. A later genetic analysis used genome-wide SNP genotypes for about 65% of the roughly 700 donors, treating that subset as a discovery cohort. Typing coverage varied by locus: roughly 620-640 donors for A, B, C, DRB1 and DQB1; 522 for DQA1; some 610 for DPA1; about 450 for DPB1. Using immunosequencing, the study profiled T cell repertoires from about 620 subjects and related those repertoires to cytomegalovirus serostatus. Besides the first cohort of around 700 subjects, a separate validation cohort made up of 95 to 150 different subjects was used. A later analysis re-analyzed previously published TCR beta repertoires from 550 to 700 donors and added high-resolution HLA genotyping to study TCR occurrence patterns. The study was designed to test whether signatures of past pathogen exposure could be identified by cataloging public T cell receptors. Every repertoire in the discovery cohort had been generated on one and the same sequencing platform. The study combined high-throughput TCR immunosequencing, statistical association of individual TCRs with disease status, and machine learning to predict cytomegalovirus infection status. An earlier analysis of about 600 of the donors used high-throughput TCR beta sequencing to judge whether each TCR beta V gene segment behaved as functional or pseudogenic. Among 350 to 400 genotyped donors of the cohort, an average of about 240,000 unique TCR beta nucleotide sequences were sequenced per donor, roughly 20% of them non-productive. Among the roughly 430 genotyped donors, around 81% belonged to the genetic ancestry cluster associated with self-reported Caucasian donors. Roughly five DR-DQ haplotypes were handled as single units for association and clustering because linkage in the cohort was strong.

The protocol used for the library was the immunoSEQ multiplex PCR assay. For the multiplex PCR, a mixture combining 60 forward primers for TCR Vbeta segments and 13 reverse primers for TCR Jbeta segments was used. A multiplex PCR assay on genomic DNA amplified the CDR3 region of rearranged TCR beta genes. The amplified TCR beta libraries were sequenced on the Illumina HiSeq System as 87-base-pair reads. Per the authors' processing: A later analysis counted 65 million to 90 million unique TCR beta chains across the 690 or so repertoires, and 10 million to 11 million of these chains were shared by at least two donors. Raw reads were error-corrected and collapsed into unique sequences with a nearest-neighbor algorithm that merged closely related sequences to remove PCR and sequencing errors. V, D and J gene segments were assigned by aligning CDR3 sequences to IMGT reference sequences. For a sequence to be retained, at least a six-nucleotide match to both a V gene segment and a J gene segment was required. A rearrangement was called productive if the CDR3 had no stop codons and remained in frame with V and J, and every other rearrangement was called non-productive. CDR3 was defined according to IMGT convention as the region running from the second conserved V-encoded cysteine to the conserved J-encoded phenylalanine. In an earlier analysis of just under 600 of the donors, sequences lacking an unambiguous match to a single V gene segment were excluded. An earlier analysis of about 600 of the donors called V segments functional above 56.7% productive rearrangements and segregating when the between-donor standard deviation exceeded 5%. A statistical classification framework was built to diagnose cytomegalovirus status from the catalog of TCR beta chain sequences. In a later analysis, TCR nucleotide sequences were compared against IMGT/GENE-DB human TR gene sequences so that V and J genes could be assigned. In a later analysis, CDR3 sequences and most-parsimonious VDJ recombination scenarios were assigned using the TCRdist pipeline. In a later analysis, every TCR beta chain was defined by the combination of its CDR3 amino acid sequence and its V-gene family, and reads without a unique V-gene family were dropped. To address suspected cross-contamination and a sequencing artifact, a later analysis removed around 590 highly shared, low-generation-probability nucleotide sequences. In a later analysis, a clonal expansion index for each public chain was calculated from normalized within-repertoire ranks of inferred template counts. In a later analysis, generation probabilities were computed using a VDJ recombination model fitted to out-of-frame rearrangements, and the results were checked against IGoR. In a later analysis, hypergeometric tests were used to score TCR-TCR, TCR-HLA and TCR-CMV co-occurrence, with a repertoire-size bias correction applied to TCR pairs. A later analysis estimated false discovery rates by permuting HLA or CMV assignments 20 times. A later analysis grouped co-occurring TCRs with DBSCAN, adding TCRdist sequence similarity when clustering within HLA-allele-positive subsets. Repertoires with fewer than 30,000 or more than 120,000 public chains, plus five repertoires with anomalous nucleotide sharing, were excluded from co-occurrence clustering. In its TCRdb copy, this immuneACCESS table keeps in-frame sequences only and misses some clones. Where compared with another copy, unresolved V genes explain less than half of these, and the others have no known cause. That table supplies the V and J calls and clone size; D and trimming were determined from the DNA. The sample contains roughly 130,000 clones, roughly three quarters of them found a single time. 1.5% to 2.5% of the sample rests with the top ten.

The CDR3 starts with the cysteine, ends with the phenylalanine, and has 16 residues. Solely the CDR3 DNA is kept, with 48 bases framed from the first base. The germline V end is reduced by 2 bases and the J end by 4 bases; junction bases left unmatched: 8. According to the germline V gene, CDR1 reads SGHVS and CDR2 reads FNYEAQ. Turning to this clone: Its antigen is not yet known. There are no base qualities to consult, and no much larger clone falls within one base.

The research as a whole found: Because counts were too low, about 18 rarely observed V segments, including chromosome 9 orphons, were excluded from the earlier analysis of 587 of the donors. The 87-base-pair reads could not distinguish some IMGT-functional V segments, including TRBV6-2 and TRBV6-3, so those segments were excluded. It was suggested by the authors that the approach could potentially be generalized to other disease states and immunological phenotypes. Sequencing depth was assumed to be roughly uniform across donors in the presence/absence analyses, though that assumption may not hold. In a later genetic analysis, a missense DCLRE1C variant was associated with V-gene and J-gene trimming of TCR beta chains, and the association was replicated in an independent cohort. According to a later genetic analysis, donors in an Asian-associated ancestry cluster had fewer N-insertions in productive TCRs than the approximately 670-donor mean. According to a later analysis, parvovirus B19, influenza, CMV and Epstein-Barr virus appeared linked to several top co-occurrence clusters. A cluster of highly shared sequence variants was judged likely to represent a technical artifact of the sequencing pipeline. Only TCR beta chains were sequenced in this cohort, and the absence of alpha or paired-chain data limited detectable features. A further reported finding was that TCR beta sequences accurately predicted the HLA-A and HLA-B alleles for most subjects in the first cohort. Specific HLA alleles were associated with about 17,000 TCR beta sequences at a false discovery rate of 0.05 in a later analysis. A total of 164 TCR beta chains were listed by the study as associated with cytomegalovirus. In vitro tests confirmed that a few of the cytomegalovirus-associated TCR beta chains recognize cytomegalovirus antigens. Linkage disequilibrium might explain the correlated functional status among segregating V segments, but an unknown experimental factor could not be ruled out. For the cohort, immune exposure information was limited to CMV serostatus. Across donors, most TCR sequences were observed very rarely, whereas some public TCRs were present in many individuals. Strong co-occurrence of HLA alleles, especially DR and DQ, made assigning TCR associations to individual alleles difficult. In both the original and validation cohorts, the classifier was reported to diagnose cytomegalovirus status with high specificity and sensitivity. A later analysis found that HLA-associated TCR beta chains were more clonally expanded and had lower generation probabilities than equally common non-associated chains. According to a later analysis, most CMV-associated TCR beta chains appeared to be HLA-restricted, and the HLA associations seemed to be driven largely by CMV exposure. In a later analysis, TCR association rates were found to vary across HLA loci, with the most associated TCRs seen for DRB1 alleles and the fewest for HLA-C alleles. Because HLA typing was missing for some donors at each locus, association tests included only the typed subset. An earlier analysis of roughly 570 of the donors showed that most TCR beta V segments appeared in productive rearrangements either about 87% or about 30% of the time, which broadly matched IMGT annotations.

In total, approximately 690 healthy bone marrow donors made up the cohort. At the time of sampling, all cohort members were nominally healthy, though unrecorded immune exposures were likely present. The donor tested CMV seronegative, placing the donor among the 350 to 400 seronegative members of the cohort. Each donor provided a peripheral blood sample, and peripheral blood mononuclear cells were used for TCR beta sequencing. The Qiagen DNeasy Blood Extraction Kit was used to extract genomic DNA from the blood cell samples. The sequence derives from a man between 18 and 29 years old in good health and CMV-seronegative. The V and J segments used are TRBV7-6 and TRBJ1-5; 7 central nucleotides agree with TRBD1. Sequenced: PBMCs. The CDR3 here reads CASSLLAGQINQPQHF. The DNA sequence follows: TGTGCCAGCAGCTTATTGGCGGGACAGATAAATCAGCCCCAGCATTTT. Where the CDR3 stops, the reference TRBV7-6 and TRBJ1-5 genes take over; the full variable domain is GAGVSQSPRYKVTKRGQDVALRCDPISGHVSLYWYRQALGQGPEFLTYFNYEAQQDKSGLPNDRFSAERPEGSISTLTIQRTEQRDSAMYRCASSLLAGQINQPQHFGDGTRLSIL.